This T cell receptor beta chain stems from a study of regulatory T cells in long-lasting Graves disease. General observations from the study: Among the persistent patients, 2,741 public clonotypes were shared, more than the roughly 990 shared among new patients.

V lost 4 bases and J 6 bases, leaving 16 bases between the germline ends. Germline V gene lookup returns CDR1 KGHSH and CDR2 LQKENI. The CDR3 spans 14 residues. Time point described: newly diagnosed GD, antithyroid drugs for less than 3 months. There was RNA extracted from PBMCs, and the TCR library was made from it. This clonotype was picked up many times. The antigen is unknown. Combining iRepertoire HTBI primers with Arm-PCR of CDR3 regions, the authors built TCR beta libraries. TCRdb re-analysed the multiplex PCR reads in MiXCR, keeping a single row per CDR3 protein. This table has around 360,000 distinct CDR3 sequences, about a sixth appearing once. These sequences were also reported in another study, on T cells in Graves' hyperthyroidism and ophthalmopathy.

J is TRBJ2-7 and V is TRBV18, with a tentative D call TRBD1 (6 bases). The clonotype originates from a woman aged 18-35 years with Graves disease. Here the sequenced sample was peripheral blood mononuclear cells (PBMCs), taken at new diagnosis, from a patient treated with antithyroid drugs. CDR3 in DNA: TGTGCCAGCTCACGATATACAGGGCCCGGCGAGCAGTACTTC. Its protein product is CASSRYTGPGEQYF.